Below are 4 T cell receptor beta chains sequenced from a single sample in a study of blood T cell repertoires in COVID-19. Using immunoSEQ multiplex PCR, the repertoire was profiled, and TCRdb retains in-frame clones only, with some absent. Here the sample spans around 130,000 clones, more than 80% being singletons. Source material: peripheral blood. Receptors originate from a woman aged 55-75 years with acute or convalescent COVID-19.

This clone was recorded once. V and J are TRBV11-2 and TRBJ2-2; possibly TRBD1 for D (6 bases). The CDR3 is 18 amino acids. CDR1 is SGHAT and CDR2 is FQNNGV in the germline V gene. Trimming shortened V by 1 base and J by 2 bases, and 17 bases separated the two germline ends. CDR3 amino acids: CASSLVSKGVINTGELFF. The CDR3 coding sequence is TGTGCCAGCAGCTTAGTATCGAAGGGGGTGATTAACACCGGGGAGCTGTTTTTT. The full variable domain, with the rest looked up from reference TRBV11-2 and TRBJ2-2, is EAGVAQSPRYKIIEKRQSVAFWCNPISGHATLYWYQQILGQGPKLLIQFQNNGVVDDSQLPKDRFSAERLKGVDSTLKIQPAKLEDSAVYLCASSLVSKGVINTGELFFGEGSRLTVL.

The chain couples TRBV10-3 to TRBJ1-1, with a tentative D call TRBD1 (6 bases). With 6 bases removed from V and 1 base from J, the gap between germline ends came to 6 bases. Germline CDR1 ENHRY, CDR2 SYGVKD. The CDR3 is 12 amino acids. In nucleotides, the CDR3 is TGTGCCATCAGACAGGGGAACACTGAAGCTTTCTTT. This encodes CAIRQGNTEAFF.

The gene calls are TRBV11-2 and TRBJ1-1; D call uncertain. The CDR3 loop spans 14 amino acids. The germline V and J ends were trimmed by 5 bases and 1 base, with 11 bases remaining between them. CDR1 is SGHAT, CDR2 FQNNGV, per germline. The CDR3: CASSISTGNTEAFF. CDR3 in DNA: TGTGCCAGCAGCATTTCCACGGGGAACACTGAAGCTTTCTTT.

This chain links TRBV6-1 with TRBJ2-7; 7 bases are shared with TRBD1. The germline gives CDR1 MNHNS, CDR2 SASEGT. Trimming removed 0 bases from V and 6 bases from J; junction bases left unmatched: 8. This CDR3 has 15 amino acids. CDR3 coding DNA: TGTGCCAGCAGTGAAGCTCCGGACAGGAGGACCGAGCAGTACGTC. Residues: CASSEAPDRRTEQYV.